The clone carrying this T cell receptor beta chain was seen a few times. The entry originates in a study of patients and donors after allogeneic stem cell transplantation. TCRdb used MiXCR to reprocess the RT-PCR reads, holding one entry per CDR3 protein. This table holds some 880,000 distinct CDR3 sequences, more than 15% found once. Sequencing was carried out using blood, either unsorted or a sorted T cell fraction (not recorded which). The TCR comes from a human donor who was either an allogeneic HSCT recipient or a stem cell or donor lymphocyte infusion donor (not recorded which). It is not recorded whose cells these are; they may come from a transplant donor.

This CDR3 is CASSPERARWGNEQFF. DNA for the CDR3: TGCGCCAGCAGCCCAGAACGGGCCCGCTGGGGAAATGAGCAGTTCTTC. The chain couples TRBV4-3 to TRBJ2-1, with D hard to call. The V gene's germline CDR1 is LGHNA and CDR2 YSLEER. V dropped 4 bases and J dropped 7 bases, with 20 bases sitting between them. This CDR3 has 16 amino acids.